This T cell receptor beta chain was recovered during a study of CD8+CD57+ T cells in acquired aplastic anemia. Patients included in sequencing had previously demonstrated CD8+CD57+ cell expansion by flow cytometry. Details on this clonotype: Here the CDR3 omits its conserved ending phenylalanine or tryptophan, so a read error is the likely source.

CDR3 and TCR beta VDJ profiling relied on a genomic DNA template. TCRdb re-called the reads with MiXCR, one entry per CDR3 protein. This table has roughly 250,000 distinct CDR3 sequences, 82% appearing once. This CDR3 comprises 13 residues. Germline V gene sequence: CDR1 SEHNR, CDR2 FQNEAQ (reference sequence). The chain combines TRBV7-9 with TRBJ2-3; TRBD2 might be the D (7 bases). The source material was sorted CD4+, CD8+, or CD8+CD57+ T cells (not recorded which) from PBMCs. The sequence was obtained from a human donor with aplastic anemia. CDR3 region: CASGFGGGGTQYQ. The CDR3 bases are TGTGCCAGCGGCTTCGGGGGCGGGGGTACGCAGTATCAG.